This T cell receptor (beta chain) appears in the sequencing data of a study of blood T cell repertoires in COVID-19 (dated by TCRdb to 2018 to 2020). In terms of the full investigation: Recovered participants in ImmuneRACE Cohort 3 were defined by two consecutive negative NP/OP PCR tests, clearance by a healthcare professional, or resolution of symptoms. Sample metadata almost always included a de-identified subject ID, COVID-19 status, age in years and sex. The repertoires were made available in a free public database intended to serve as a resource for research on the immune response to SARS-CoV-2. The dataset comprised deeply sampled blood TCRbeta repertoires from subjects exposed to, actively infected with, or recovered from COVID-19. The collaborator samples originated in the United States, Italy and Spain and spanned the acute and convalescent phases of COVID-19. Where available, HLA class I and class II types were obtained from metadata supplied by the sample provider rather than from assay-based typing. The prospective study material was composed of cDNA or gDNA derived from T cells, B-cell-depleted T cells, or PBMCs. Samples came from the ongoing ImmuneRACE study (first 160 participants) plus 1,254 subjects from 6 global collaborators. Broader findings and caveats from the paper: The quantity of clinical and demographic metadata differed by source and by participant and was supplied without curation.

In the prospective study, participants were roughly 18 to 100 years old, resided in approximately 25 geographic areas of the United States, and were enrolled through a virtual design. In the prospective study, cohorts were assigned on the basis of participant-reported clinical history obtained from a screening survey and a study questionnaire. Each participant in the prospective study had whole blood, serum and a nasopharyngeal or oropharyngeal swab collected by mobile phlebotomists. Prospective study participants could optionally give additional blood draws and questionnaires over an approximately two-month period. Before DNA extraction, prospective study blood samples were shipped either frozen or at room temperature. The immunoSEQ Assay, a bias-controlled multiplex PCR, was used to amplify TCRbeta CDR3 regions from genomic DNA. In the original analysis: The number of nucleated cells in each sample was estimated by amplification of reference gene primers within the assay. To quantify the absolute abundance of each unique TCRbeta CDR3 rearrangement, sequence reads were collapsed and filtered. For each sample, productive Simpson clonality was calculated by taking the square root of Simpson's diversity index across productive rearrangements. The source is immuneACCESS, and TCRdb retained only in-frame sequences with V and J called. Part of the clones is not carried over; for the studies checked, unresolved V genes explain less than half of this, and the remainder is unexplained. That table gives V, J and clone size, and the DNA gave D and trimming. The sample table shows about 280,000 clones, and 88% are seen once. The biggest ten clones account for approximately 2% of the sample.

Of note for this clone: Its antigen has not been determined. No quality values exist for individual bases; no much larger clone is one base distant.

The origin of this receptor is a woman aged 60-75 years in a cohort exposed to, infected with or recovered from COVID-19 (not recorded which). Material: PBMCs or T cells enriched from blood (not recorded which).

The DNA sequence is as follows: TGTGCCAGCAGTTTTTCGTTGACCGACTGGGTCTATGAGCAGTTCTTC. Its product reads: CASSFSLTDWVYEQFF. The sequence links TRBV28 to TRBJ2-1; the D gene cannot be resolved reliably. The germline V gene gives CDR1 as MDHEN and CDR2 as SYDVKM. Relative to germline, V is 3 bases shorter and J is 8 bases shorter, with 20 bases between their ends. The CDR3 goes from the cysteine to the phenylalanine over 16 residues. Only the CDR3 part of the read is kept: 48 bases, read in frame from the first base.